What follows is one T cell receptor beta chain and its context. What it recognizes is unknown. UMIs and sample barcodes were carried by the TCR alpha and TCR beta cDNA libraries that 5'RACE produced using constant-segment primers. TCRdb fed the 5' RACE reads into MiXCR, producing one record per CDR3 protein. Of approximately 290,000 distinct CDR3 sequences in the sample, 8% to 9% were seen once. CDR1 and CDR2 (germline): SEHNR, FQNEAQ (reference sequence). Trimming took 1 base from V and 5 from J, leaving 8 bases between them. The CDR3 spans 13 residues. The data derive from a study of T-cell memory formation after mild COVID-19. Study-level results: Memory cells collected pre-infection included some clones that later responded, suggesting cross-reactive memory joined. Largely, contracting CD4+ clones fell within CM and EM, and contracting CD8+ clones within EMRA.

The chain is built from TRBV7-9 and TRBJ1-2, with no clear D. This receptor was identified in a man between 18 and 35 years old who had mild COVID-19 (a few samples of this study predate the infection). Cell type and time point are not known. The source material was PBMCs or a T cell subset sorted from them (not recorded which). The CDR3 sequence: CASSLGPWYGYTF. As DNA, the CDR3 is TGTGCCAGCAGCTTAGGGCCGTGGTATGGCTACACCTTC. The full variable domain, with the rest looked up from reference TRBV7-9 and TRBJ1-2, is DTGVSQNPRHKITKRGQNVTFRCDPISEHNRLYWYRQTLGQGPEFLTYFQNEAQLEKSRLLSDRFSAERPKGSFSTLEIQRTEQGDSAMYLCASSLGPWYGYTFGSGTRLTVV.